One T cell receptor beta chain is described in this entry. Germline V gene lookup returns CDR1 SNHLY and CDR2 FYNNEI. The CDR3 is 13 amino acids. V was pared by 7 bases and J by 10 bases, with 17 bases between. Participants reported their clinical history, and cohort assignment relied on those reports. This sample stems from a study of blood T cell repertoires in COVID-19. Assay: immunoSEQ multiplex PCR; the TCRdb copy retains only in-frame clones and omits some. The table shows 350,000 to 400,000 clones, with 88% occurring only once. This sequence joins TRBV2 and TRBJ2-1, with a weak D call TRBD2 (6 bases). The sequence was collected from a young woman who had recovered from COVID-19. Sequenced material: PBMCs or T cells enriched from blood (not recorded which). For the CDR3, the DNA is TGTGCCAGCACCCCTCTGAGGGCGGGGGAGCAGTTCTTC. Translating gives CASTPLRAGEQFF.